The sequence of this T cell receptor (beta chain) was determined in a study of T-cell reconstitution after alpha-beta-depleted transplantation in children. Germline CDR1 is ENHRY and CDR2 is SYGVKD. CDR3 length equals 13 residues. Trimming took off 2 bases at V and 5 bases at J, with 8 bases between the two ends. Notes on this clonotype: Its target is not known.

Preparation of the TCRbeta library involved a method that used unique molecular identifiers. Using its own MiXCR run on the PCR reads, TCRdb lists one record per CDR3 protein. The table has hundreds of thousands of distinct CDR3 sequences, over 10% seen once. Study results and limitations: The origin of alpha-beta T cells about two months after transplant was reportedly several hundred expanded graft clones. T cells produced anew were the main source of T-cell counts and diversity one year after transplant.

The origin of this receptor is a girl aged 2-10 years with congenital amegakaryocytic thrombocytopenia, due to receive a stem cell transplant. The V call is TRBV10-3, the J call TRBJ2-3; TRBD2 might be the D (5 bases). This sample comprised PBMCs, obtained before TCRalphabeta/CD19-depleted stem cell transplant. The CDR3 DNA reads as TGTGCCATCAGTGAGGGGGAGAGAGATACGCAGTATTTT. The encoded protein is CAISEGERDTQYF.